Presented here are 23 T cell receptor beta chains from one specimen sequenced in a study of cytomegalovirus exposure and HLA in healthy donors. PCR involved 60 Vbeta and 13 Jbeta primers. Produced via immunoSEQ multiplex PCR; TCRdb's table is partial and in-frame only. The table lists about 150,000 clones, 70% to 80% of them singletons. The sample comprised PBMCs. Every receptor here comes from a young man in good health and CMV-seropositive.

Here the CDR3 DNA reads TGTGCCAGCGGGGAGGATCGGGGCTACGAGCAGTACTTC. Translated, it gives CASGEDRGYEQYF. The chain combines TRBV27 with TRBJ2-5, with TRBD2 as a possible D gene (6 bases). The J call is in doubt because the DNA end fits TRBJ2-7 better. The CDR3 is 13 amino acids. The germline CDR1 and CDR2 sequences are MNHEY and SMNVEV (reference sequence).

The chain combines TRBV6-6 with TRBJ2-5, with 7 bases matching TRBD1. V lost 5 bases and J lost 4; bases outside the gene matches: 13. The CDR3 extends over 16 amino acids. The germline V gene encodes CDR1 MNHNY and CDR2 SVGAGI (reference sequence). The CDR3 DNA reads as TGTGCCAGCAGTCCAAGGGACAGTAGGGGCTTAGAGACCCAGTACTTC. Residues: CASSPRDSRGLETQYF.

The chain combines TRBV6-5 with TRBJ2-7, with a tentative D call TRBD1 (5 bases). Trimming stripped 0 bases from V and 3 bases from J, with 9 bases between. The germline gives CDR1 MNHEY, CDR2 SVGAGI. This CDR3 contains 14 residues. The CDR3 region has the DNA TGTGCCAGCAGTTACTCGTCACAGGTCTACGAGCAGTACTTC. Its protein is CASSYSSQVYEQYF.

The rearrangement links TRBV6-6 to TRBJ2-3; D unresolved. Germline CDR1 MNHNY, CDR2 SVGAGI (reference sequence). Trimming removed 6 bases at V and 6 bases at J, with 10 bases between. This CDR3 has 12 residues. The CDR3 bases are TGTGCCAGCAGCCCCACTTTTGATACGCAGTATTTT. Amino acids: CASSPTFDTQYF.

V usage is TRBV9 and J usage is TRBJ2-1, with 7 bases matching TRBD2. In germline, CDR1 is SGDLS, CDR2 YYNGEE. CDR3 size: 16 residues. The J segment lost 8 bases and the V segment lost 4 bases, leaving 15 bases of the junction unmatched. The CDR3 DNA is TGTGCCAGCAGCCCTGGGGGGGAGGGCTTTAAGGATGAGCAGTTCTTC. As protein: CASSPGGEGFKDEQFF.

This chain links TRBV11-2 with TRBJ2-1; 9 nucleotides match TRBD2. The ends lost 4 bases at V and 9 bases at J; junction bases unmatched: 10. The CDR3 length is 15 residues. Germline V gene data show CDR1 as SGHAT and CDR2 as FQNNGV. The DNA for the CDR3 is TGTGCCAGCAGCTGGGGTTCTAGCGGGGTAGGTGAGCAGTTCTTC. It yields the protein CASSWGSSGVGEQFF.

This clone came up a few times. The rearrangement links TRBV6-6 to TRBJ2-2; possible D gene TRBD2, 5 bases. The CDR3 totals 15 residues. The V end lost 0 bases, the J end lost 3 bases, and 8 bases lay between the germline ends. Germline values: CDR1 MNHNY, CDR2 SVGAGI (reference sequence). CDR3 sequence reads: CASSYSSGYTGELFF. The DNA for the CDR3 is TGTGCCAGCAGTTACTCCAGCGGATACACCGGGGAGCTGTTTTTT.

V usage is TRBV5-4 and J usage is TRBJ2-3, with D possibly TRBD2 on 6 matching bases. Germline V CDR1 and CDR2: SGHNT, YYREEE (reference sequence). V was cut by 3 bases and J by 6 bases, with 8 bases left in between. CDR3 length: 12 amino acids. CDR3 loop: CASSWGEDTQYF. As DNA, the CDR3 is TGTGCCAGCAGCTGGGGGGAGGATACGCAGTATTTT.

The rearrangement links TRBV27 to TRBJ1-1; D is unresolved. Trimming pared 5 bases from V and 3 bases from J, leaving 16 bases between. Per germline, CDR1 MNHEY and CDR2 SMNVEV (reference sequence). CDR3 length: 15 residues. This CDR3 is CASSPRRSLDTEAFF. CDR3 nucleotides: TGTGCCAGCAGTCCCAGGAGGTCTCTGGACACTGAAGCTTTCTTT.

This chain uses TRBV2 with TRBJ2-2, with D possibly being TRBD2 (7 bases). This CDR3 is 18 amino acids long. V lost 11 bases and J lost 4, with 29 bases in between. Germline CDR1 reads SNHLY; CDR2 reads FYNNEI. CDR3 loop: CASWAPREYEGGTGELFF. CDR3 sequence (DNA): TGTGCCTCCTGGGCGCCGCGGGAGTATGAAGGGGGCACCGGGGAGCTGTTTTTT.

The V gene is TRBV6-5, the J gene TRBJ1-1, with D possibly being TRBD1 (5 bases). Trimming removed 6 bases at V and 1 base at J, with 12 bases between. Germline V gene sequence: CDR1 MNHEY, CDR2 SVGAGI. The CDR3 spans 14 residues. This chain's CDR3 is CASRPPQENTEAFF. The CDR3 DNA sequence: TGTGCCAGCAGACCCCCACAGGAGAACACTGAAGCTTTCTTT.

V is TRBV19 and J is TRBJ1-5; 10 bases agree with TRBD1. The germline V gene encodes CDR1 LNHDA and CDR2 SQIVND (reference sequence). This CDR3 contains 18 residues. V was pared by 6 bases and J by 2 bases, with 13 bases of the junction left unmatched. The CDR3 is CASRSRDRGFGGNQPQHF. The DNA for the CDR3 is TGTGCCAGTAGATCCCGGGACAGGGGTTTTGGGGGCAATCAGCCCCAGCATTTT.

The chain uses TRBV18 and TRBJ2-2; perhaps TRBD1 as D (5 bases). This CDR3 spans 15 amino acids. The V gene lost 3 bases and the J gene lost 0 bases, with 8 bases spanning the gap. Germline V CDR1 and CDR2: KGHSH, LQKENI. The CDR3 is CASSPGLANTGELFF. CDR3 coding DNA: TGTGCCAGCTCACCGGGGCTAGCGAACACCGGGGAGCTGTTTTTT.

The V and J genes are TRBV18 and TRBJ2-3, with 7 bases identical to TRBD2. The V gene end was trimmed by 3 bases and the J gene end by 2 bases; junction bases not matched to a gene: 8. The length of the CDR3 is 16 residues. In germline, CDR1 is KGHSH, CDR2 LQKENI. The CDR3 loop is CASSPTSGDLTDTQYF. CDR3 coding DNA: TGTGCCAGCTCACCGACGAGCGGGGACCTCACAGATACGCAGTATTTT.

A remark on this clone: Germline and junction disagree at one end, which may indicate a read error. The chain has TRBV10-3 and TRBJ2-2, with D possibly being TRBD1 (6 bases). This CDR3 comprises 15 residues. Germline-derived CDR1 and CDR2 are ENHRY and SYGVKD. Written as DNA, the CDR3 is TGCGCCAGCAGTGATAACCCAGGGGCAGCCGGGGAGCTGTTTTTT. Its protein is CASSDNPGAAGELFF.

This clone came up once. The chain has TRBV4-2 and TRBJ1-2, with 7 bases that match TRBD1. Trimming cost V 0 bases and J 4 bases; bases outside gene matches: 17. The CDR3 has 19 amino acids. Germline loops: CDR1 LGHNA, CDR2 YNFKEQ. The CDR3 DNA reads TGTGCCAGCAGCCAAGATTTTTCGTTAATACAGGGGAGCGGCTATGGCTACACCTTC. As protein: CASSQDFSLIQGSGYGYTF.

The chain employs TRBV2 and TRBJ1-3, with 7 nucleotides matching TRBD1. The CDR3 loop spans 14 amino acids. The J segment lost 3 bases and the V segment lost 5 bases, leaving 4 bases of the junction unmatched. Germline V gene sequence: CDR1 SNHLY, CDR2 FYNNEI. The CDR3 DNA sequence: TGTGCCAGCAGTTCCCGGACAGGTGGAAACACCATATATTTT. Its protein is CASSSRTGGNTIYF. The entire variable domain, with the rest obtained from reference TRBV2 and TRBJ1-3, is as follows: EPEVTQTPSHQVTQMGQEVILRCVPISNHLYFYWYRQILGQKVEFLVSFYNNEISEKSEIFDDQFSVERPDGSNFTLKIRSTKLEDSAMYFCASSSRTGGNTIYFGEGSWLTVV.

The V gene is TRBV30, the J gene TRBJ1-1; D not certain. The CDR3 has 8 residues. V was pared by 7 bases and J by 11 bases, with 8 bases between. Germline V gene data show CDR1 as GTSNPN and CDR2 as SVGIG (reference sequence). Here the CDR3 reads CASGVAFF. CDR3 sequence (DNA): TGTGCCTCCGGGGTGGCTTTCTTT.

The CDR3 coding sequence is TGTGCCAGTAGTATTTTCGTAACGGGCAATCAGCCCCAGCATTTT. The encoded protein is CASSIFVTGNQPQHF. V usage is TRBV19 and J usage is TRBJ1-5; D is unresolved. The CDR3 has 15 residues. The germline V gene encodes CDR1 LNHDA and CDR2 SQIVND (reference sequence). With 3 bases removed from V and 2 bases from J, the gap between germline ends came to 11 bases.

The V call is TRBV5-1, the J call TRBJ1-4; the D is unclear. Per the germline V gene, CDR1 is SGHRS and CDR2 is YFSETQ. The ends were cut back, 4 bases at V and 4 bases at J, with 11 bases in the middle. The CDR3 contains 14 residues. The CDR3 loop is CASSASRGNEKLFF. CDR3 bases: TGCGCCAGCAGCGCATCCCGGGGTAATGAAAAACTGTTTTTT.

The J gene is TRBJ1-4, the V gene TRBV5-1; 9 bases agree with TRBD1. Unmatched junction bases numbered 11, after V lost 3 bases and J lost 8 bases. CDR3 length: 16 amino acids. Germline V gene lookup returns CDR1 SGHRS and CDR2 YFSETQ. In DNA, the CDR3 is TGCGCCAGCAGCTCCGCTTTAGGGACAGGGAACGAAAAACTGTTTTTT. Translating it yields CASSSALGTGNEKLFF.

The rearrangement links TRBV10-3 to TRBJ2-1; 11 positions agree with TRBD2. With V trimmed by 6 bases and J by 8 bases, 9 bases remained unmatched. This CDR3 spans 15 amino acids. Germline V gene sequence: CDR1 ENHRY, CDR2 SYGVKD. Here the CDR3 reads CAISSGSGRAYEQFF. CDR3 coding DNA: TGTGCCATCAGCTCCGGTAGCGGGAGGGCCTATGAGCAGTTCTTC.

The V gene is TRBV6-4, the J gene TRBJ2-5, with 15 bases matching TRBD2. Germline CDR1 reads MRHNA; CDR2 reads SNTAGT. J gave up 6 bases and V 1 base, and 3 bases lay outside the gene matches. The CDR3 totals 16 residues. This chain's CDR3 is CASSDLGLAGGQTQYF. Written as DNA, the CDR3 is TGTGCCAGCAGTGACTTAGGACTAGCGGGGGGGCAGACCCAGTACTTC.